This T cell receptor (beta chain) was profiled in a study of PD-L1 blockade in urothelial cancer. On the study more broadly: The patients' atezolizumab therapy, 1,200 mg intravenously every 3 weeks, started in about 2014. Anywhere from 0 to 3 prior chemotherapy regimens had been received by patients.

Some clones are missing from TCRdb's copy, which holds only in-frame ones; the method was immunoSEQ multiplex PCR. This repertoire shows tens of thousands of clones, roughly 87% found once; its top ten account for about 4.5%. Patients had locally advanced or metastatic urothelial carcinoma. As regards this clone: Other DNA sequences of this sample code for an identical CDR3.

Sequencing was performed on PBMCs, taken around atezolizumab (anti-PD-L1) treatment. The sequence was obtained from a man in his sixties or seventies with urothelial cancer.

The CDR3 nucleotides are TGTGCCAGCAGCCCGGTACCGGAGACCCAGTACTTC. Its translation is CASSPVPETQYF. The chain links TRBV11-2 to TRBJ2-5; D call uncertain. This CDR3 has 12 amino acids. Germline loops: CDR1 SGHAT, CDR2 FQNNGV. V was clipped by 5 bases and J by 5 bases, with 9 bases between them.